Listed below are T cell receptor beta chains from one sample, sequenced in a study of blood T cell repertoires in COVID-19. Here immunoSEQ multiplex PCR was the method, and the copy in TCRdb shows in-frame clones only, minus some. The table has fewer than 140,000 clones, approximately 80% seen once. Specimen: peripheral blood. The origin of the receptors is a woman aged 60-75 years with acute or convalescent COVID-19. The CDR3 runs from the conserved cysteine through the conserved F or W. A D gene is named only where the DNA matches it firmly. Clone size is not always given. Where it is, it says once, few, many or a class for expanded clones.

clone_size,j_call,d_call,v_call,cdr3_nt,cdr3_aa
once,TRBJ1-1,-,TRBV11-1,TGTGCCAGCAGGCGACAGATGAACACTGAAGCTTTCTTT,CASRRQMNTEAFF
-,TRBJ1-2,TRBD1,TRBV12-5,TGTGCTAGTGGTTTGGTGGACAGGGCTCACTTC,CASGLVDRAHF
-,TRBJ1-6,-,TRBV18,TGTGCCAGCTCACCACCCGGGACCAGGGGAGCCTCACCCCTCCACTTT,CASSPPGTRGASPLHF
-,TRBJ2-5,-,TRBV5-1,TGCGCCAGCAGCCGCTCCAGGGTCGAATTGGGCCTATTCCAAGAGACCCAGTACTTC,CASSRSRVELGLFQETQYF
-,TRBJ2-7,TRBD1,TRBV27,TGTGCCAGCAGTTTGGGCGGGACAGGGAACCTCAACGAGCAGTACTTC,CASSLGGTGNLNEQYF
-,TRBJ2-5,-,TRBV6-1,TGTGCCAGCAGTGAAGATGGCCGCTACCAAGAGACCCAGTACTTC,CASSEDGRYQETQYF
-,TRBJ1-2,-,TRBV20-1,TGCAGTGCCATGCGGGATGGCTACACCTTC,CSAMRDGYTF
-,TRBJ1-1,-,TRBV29-1,TGCAGCGTTGGGGAAGGGGGCACTGAAGCTTTCTTT,CSVGEGGTEAFF
-,TRBJ2-3,TRBD1,TRBV10-3,TGTGCCATCAGCGGGACAGGGGACACAGATACGCAGTATTTT,CAISGTGDTDTQYF
few,TRBJ2-7,TRBD2,TRBV6-5,TGTGCCAGCAGTTACGCGGGAGTGGCCTACGAGCAGTACTTC,CASSYAGVAYEQYF
-,TRBJ2-7,TRBD2,TRBV5-6,TGTGCCAGCAGCTTTGGCGGGAGGGCCAACGAGCAGTACTTC,CASSFGGRANEQYF
-,TRBJ1-1,-,TRBV5-1,TGCGCCAGCAGCCCATACAGGGATACTGAAGCTTTCTTT,CASSPYRDTEAFF
-,TRBJ2-5,-,TRBV30,TGTGCCTGGAAAGCGGCCCAAGAGACCCAGTACTTC,CAWKAAQETQYF
-,TRBJ1-5,-,TRBV5-5,TGTGCCAGCAGCCCGGGGGGGACCGCGGGCCGGGTGTCCCAGCATTTT,CASSPGGTAGRVSQHF
-,TRBJ2-2,-,TRBV5-4,TGTGCCAGCAGACGGGACTCCATCAACACCGGGGAGCTGTTTTTT,CASRRDSINTGELFF
-,TRBJ1-2,TRBD1,TRBV28,TGTGCCAGCAGTCCCGGGATGACAGGGGTATATGGCTACACCTTC,CASSPGMTGVYGYTF
-,TRBJ2-1,TRBD1,TRBV5-1,TGCGCCAGCAGCCCCCAGGGGGCAGAGCAGTTCTTC,CASSPQGAEQFF
-,TRBJ2-3,TRBD2,TRBV27,TGTGCCAGCAGTACTACTAGCGGGGGGCTCCCAGATACGCAGTATTTT,CASSTTSGGLPDTQYF
-,TRBJ2-6,-,TRBV6-5,TGTGCCAGCAGTCCTATCCACTCTGGGGCCAACGTCCTGACTTTC,CASSPIHSGANVLTF
-,TRBJ2-2,-,TRBV11-1,TGTGCCAGCAGCTTCGGAGGGCGCACCGGGGAGCTGTTTTTT,CASSFGGRTGELFF
-,TRBJ2-3,-,TRBV5-1,TGCGCCAGCTCGGTAGCGGAACAAGATACGCAGTATTTT,CASSVAEQDTQYF
-,TRBJ1-4,TRBD1,TRBV3-1/TRBV3-2,TGTGCCAGCAGCCAACTAGGGGGCGCGCTGGAAAAACTGTTTTTT,CASSQLGGALEKLFF
-,TRBJ2-3,TRBD2,TRBV6-4,TGTGCCAGCAGTGACGACGGCGGGAGGGGCACAGATACGCAGTATTTT,CASSDDGGRGTDTQYF
-,TRBJ2-3,TRBD2,TRBV11-2,TGTGCCAGCAGCTTAGGCCGCCACCTAGCGGGAGATACGCAGTATTTT,CASSLGRHLAGDTQYF
once,TRBJ2-3,-,TRBV5-1,TGCGCCAGCAGCTTTTTAGTGTCTGCAGATACGCAGTATTTT,CASSFLVSADTQYF
-,TRBJ1-2,TRBD1,TRBV6-4,TGTGCAAGTATCCGGACAGGTACAAACTATGGCTACACCTTC,CASIRTGTNYGYTF
-,TRBJ2-5,-,TRBV11-3,TGTGCCAGCAGCCCTGACAGACAAGAGACCCAGTACTTC,CASSPDRQETQYF
-,TRBJ2-1,TRBD2,TRBV5-1,TGCGCCAGCAGCTTGACTAGCGGGACCCTCAATGAGCAGTTCTTC,CASSLTSGTLNEQFF
-,TRBJ2-3,-,TRBV2,TGTGCCAGTAACCAGGGGCGGGAGTCGTCTGATACGCAGTATTTT,CASNQGRESSDTQYF
-,TRBJ2-5,TRBD2,TRBV11-2,TGTGCCAGCAGCTCGACTACGGGACTAGCGGGGGGAGCAGAGACCCAGTACTTC,CASSSTTGLAGGAETQYF
-,TRBJ1-2,-,TRBV19,TGTGCCAGTAGTCGAGTACCCTATGGCTACACCTTC,CASSRVPYGYTF
few,TRBJ1-2,-,TRBV7-9,TGTGCCAGCAGCTTATCGGTCTATGGCTACACCTTC,CASSLSVYGYTF
many,TRBJ2-7,TRBD1,TRBV28,TGTGCCAGCGGGCCGGGACAGGGGGCCCGTGAGCAGTACTTC,CASGPGQGAREQYF
-,TRBJ1-2,-,TRBV14,TGTGCCAGCAGCCAGGGAGTGGGCTATGGCTACACCTTC,CASSQGVGYGYTF
-,TRBJ2-7,TRBD1,TRBV3-1/TRBV3-2,TGTGCCAGCAGCCAAGTGGGACAGGCGTACTACGAGCAGTACTTC,CASSQVGQAYYEQYF
-,TRBJ1-4,-,TRBV12-5,TGTGCTAGTGGTTTGGGACATTCGAATGAAAAACTGTTTTTT,CASGLGHSNEKLFF
-,TRBJ2-7,-,TRBV18,TGTGCCAGCTCACCAACAGCTTACGAGCAGTACTTC,CASSPTAYEQYF
-,TRBJ1-4,-,TRBV9,TGTGCCAGCAGCGCCGGTTTATCGGGAGAAAAACTGTTTTTT,CASSAGLSGEKLFF
-,TRBJ2-1,TRBD1,TRBV10-2,TGCGCCAGCAGTGAGTTCGGGACAGGGGGCTTCGATGAGCAGTTCTTC,CASSEFGTGGFDEQFF
-,TRBJ2-1,TRBD2,TRBV7-9,TGTGCCAGCAACTACCTAGCGGGTCCTAGCTCCTACAATGAGCAGTTCTTC,CASNYLAGPSSYNEQFF
-,TRBJ2-1,TRBD2,TRBV19,TGTGCCAACCCGGGACTAGCGGGAAGCTCCTACAATGAGCAGTTCTTC,CANPGLAGSSYNEQFF
-,TRBJ1-2,TRBD1,TRBV19,TGTGCCAGTAGTATAGACCGTCGGGACAGGGCTACTGGCTACACCTTC,CASSIDRRDRATGYTF
-,TRBJ1-5,-,TRBV6-6,TGTGCCAGCAGAAATCTCGGGCAGGGAAGCAATCAGCCCCAGCATTTT,CASRNLGQGSNQPQHF
-,TRBJ2-1,TRBD2,TRBV28,TGTGCCAGCAGTTTAGAGACTAGCGGGATTTACAATGAGCAGTTCTTC,CASSLETSGIYNEQFF
-,TRBJ2-3,TRBD2,TRBV5-1,TGCGCCAGCAGCTCGGGACTAGCGGGTTACACAGATACGCAGTATTTT,CASSSGLAGYTDTQYF
once,TRBJ2-2,TRBD1,TRBV5-1,TGCGCCAGCAGCTTGGGACAGGGGGATTACACCGGGGAGCTGTTTTTT,CASSLGQGDYTGELFF
-,TRBJ2-7,-,TRBV7-9,TGTGCCAGCAGCTCAATCACTAGCTCCTACGAGCAGTACTTC,CASSSITSSYEQYF
-,TRBJ2-7,TRBD1,TRBV29-1,TGCAGCGTTTCAGGACAGGGTGACGAGCAGTACTTC,CSVSGQGDEQYF
-,TRBJ2-1,TRBD1,TRBV7-2,TGTGCCAGCAGCCCCCTTAGACAGGGGGGTCGGAATGAGCAGTTCTTC,CASSPLRQGGRNEQFF
-,TRBJ2-5,-,TRBV6-5,TGTGCCAGCAAGGAAGACAGAGTCAGGGAGACCCAGTACTTC,CASKEDRVRETQYF
-,TRBJ2-7,-,TRBV27,TGTGCCAGCAGCGGGGGACGCTCCTACGAGCAGTACTTC,CASSGGRSYEQYF
once,TRBJ2-2,TRBD1,TRBV11-2,TGTGCCAGCAGCCCTCGACAGGGACCTAACACCGGGGAGCTGTTTTTT,CASSPRQGPNTGELFF
-,TRBJ2-3,TRBD2,TRBV19,TGTGCCAGTAGTGGGAGAGGTAGCGGGAGCACAGATACGCAGTATTTT,CASSGRGSGSTDTQYF
-,TRBJ1-2,-,TRBV28,TGTGCCAGCAGTTCCCGACAGCCCGCTAACTATGGCTACACCTTC,CASSSRQPANYGYTF
-,TRBJ1-3,-,TRBV19,TGTGCCAGTAGTATCGGAGGCCCCTCTGGAAACACCATATATTTT,CASSIGGPSGNTIYF
-,TRBJ1-5,-,TRBV19,TGTGCCAGTAGTGGAGGGGTCAATCAGCCCCAGCATTTT,CASSGGVNQPQHF
once,TRBJ2-7,-,TRBV5-1,TGCGCCAGCAGCTTGGGAGCCTACGAGCAGTACTTC,CASSLGAYEQYF
-,TRBJ2-1,-,TRBV5-8,TGTGCCAGGGGTGACAGGCAGAAAGGGAATGAGCAGTTCTTC,CARGDRQKGNEQFF
few,TRBJ1-1,TRBD1,TRBV19,TGTGCCAGTACAAGGGGGCTAGGCACTGAAGCTTTCTTT,CASTRGLGTEAFF